The 2 T cell receptor beta chains reported below all come from one sample, sequenced in a study of tumor-infiltrating lymphocytes in glioblastoma multiforme. Three nested ARM-PCR rounds with V-beta and C-beta primers built TCRB libraries. TCRdb processed the multiplex PCR reads anew with MiXCR; each CDR3 protein has one entry. The sample records 10,000 to 15,000 distinct CDR3 sequences, 64% being singletons. Sample: brain tumor tissue. The source of these receptors is a male donor with glioblastoma.

As regards this clonotype: It is likely a read error, because the conserved phenylalanine at the end of the CDR3 is missing. The rearrangement joins TRBV10-3 to TRBJ2-7, with D perhaps matching TRBD2 (5 bases). Per the germline V gene, CDR1 is ENHRY and CDR2 is SYGVKD. The CDR3 sequence is 12 residues long. Trimming shortened V by 4 bases and J by 6 bases, and 10 bases separated the two germline ends. The CDR3 DNA reads TGTGCCATCAGTGGCGGGTTGGGCGAGCAGTACTAC. Translated, it gives CAISGGLGEQYY.

The chain is built from TRBV7-2 and TRBJ2-2, with D possibly TRBD2 on 5 matching bases. V gave up 0 bases and J gave up 5 bases, with 16 bases separating them. The germline V gene encodes CDR1 SGHTA and CDR2 FQGNSA. CDR3 length: 17 amino acids. Here the CDR3 reads CASSLAPPGRRTGELFF. CDR3 bases: TGTGCCAGCAGCTTAGCCCCGCCGGGAAGGAGGACCGGGGAGCTGTTTTTT.